This entry is about one TCR beta chain. The data were taken from a study of blood T cell repertoires in COVID-19. The wider study: Sites across the United States, Italy and Spain contributed samples from acute and convalescent COVID-19. The analysed material was cDNA or gDNA that came from T cells, B-cell-depleted T cells, or PBMCs.

The V end was cut by 3 bases, the J end by 7 bases, with 13 bases between. The germline V gene encodes CDR1 MNHEY and CDR2 SMNVEV (reference sequence). The CDR3 runs 14 residues. Per the original data handling: How many nucleated cells were present was estimated from reference gene primer amplification. Clones were read by immunoSEQ multiplex PCR, and TCRdb kept only the in-frame ones, dropping some. That table furnishes V, J and clone size, whereas the DNA furnished D and trimming. The data show around 300,000 clones, over 70% seen once. The sequenced sample consisted of peripheral blood. The V gene is TRBV27, the J gene TRBJ2-1; D is unresolved. The TCR was taken from a man aged 25 to 45 with active or convalescent COVID-19. CDR3 in DNA: TGTGCCAGCAGTTTGGCCGGGTCGATTAATGAGCAGTTCTTC. Amino acids: CASSLAGSINEQFF.